This T cell receptor (beta chain) was recovered during a study of liver allograft versus peripheral blood T cells. Study background: Within transplanted livers, the T cell receptor repertoires were examined and compared against the repertoires present in the peripheral blood of liver transplant recipients. Findings and caveats of the study: According to reports, the T cell receptor repertoires inside liver allografts differed from those in peripheral blood.

This clonotype is categorized as medium-sized. Antigen unknown. In TCRdb, the reads were re-called with MiXCR into one record per CDR3 protein. The data contain 7,900 or so distinct CDR3 sequences, roughly 18% of them singletons. Trimming stripped 6 bases from V and 0 bases from J, with 18 bases between. The CDR3 has 16 residues. Germline CDR1 MNHNY, CDR2 SVGAGI (reference sequence). The sequence was obtained from a human patient who had a liver transplant. The graft donor may have contributed some T cells. The chain couples TRBV6-6 to TRBJ2-7; weak D call: TRBD2 (6 bases). CDR3 in amino acids: CASRPGEAGTSYEQYF. In DNA, the CDR3 is TGTGCCAGCAGACCCGGAGAGGCGGGGACCTCCTACGAGCAGTACTTC.